This T cell receptor (beta chain) was captured in a study of control samples from healthy donors and cancer patients. Using immunoSEQ multiplex PCR, the repertoire was profiled, and TCRdb retains in-frame clones only, with some absent. The sample contains about 180,000 clones, around 87% of which appear only once. The germline CDR1 and CDR2 sequences are MDHEN and SYDVKM. V lost 1 base and J 6 bases, leaving 19 bases between the germline ends. The CDR3 is 16 amino acids. This TCR came from a woman between 45 and 60 years old in good health. Sequencing was carried out using blood. The V and J genes are TRBV28 and TRBJ2-7, with D possibly matching TRBD2 (5 bases). CDR3 coding DNA: TGTGCCAGCAGTTTATTACCGGGGTCGGGCTCGCTCGAGCAGTACTTC. It yields the protein CASSLLPGSGSLEQYF.